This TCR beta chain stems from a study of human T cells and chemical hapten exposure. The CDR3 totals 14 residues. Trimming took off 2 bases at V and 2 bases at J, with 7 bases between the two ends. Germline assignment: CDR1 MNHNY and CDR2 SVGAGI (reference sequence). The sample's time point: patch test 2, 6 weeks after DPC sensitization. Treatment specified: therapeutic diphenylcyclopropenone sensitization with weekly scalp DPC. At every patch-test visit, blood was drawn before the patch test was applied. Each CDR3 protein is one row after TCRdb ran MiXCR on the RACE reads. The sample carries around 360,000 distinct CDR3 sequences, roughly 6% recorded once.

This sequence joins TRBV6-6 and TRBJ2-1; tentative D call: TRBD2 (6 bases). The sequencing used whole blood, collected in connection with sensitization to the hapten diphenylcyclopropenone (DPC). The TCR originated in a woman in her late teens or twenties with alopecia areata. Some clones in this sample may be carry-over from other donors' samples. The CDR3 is CASSYGGTYNEQFF. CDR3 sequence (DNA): TGTGCCAGCAGTTACGGGGGGACCTACAATGAGCAGTTCTTC.